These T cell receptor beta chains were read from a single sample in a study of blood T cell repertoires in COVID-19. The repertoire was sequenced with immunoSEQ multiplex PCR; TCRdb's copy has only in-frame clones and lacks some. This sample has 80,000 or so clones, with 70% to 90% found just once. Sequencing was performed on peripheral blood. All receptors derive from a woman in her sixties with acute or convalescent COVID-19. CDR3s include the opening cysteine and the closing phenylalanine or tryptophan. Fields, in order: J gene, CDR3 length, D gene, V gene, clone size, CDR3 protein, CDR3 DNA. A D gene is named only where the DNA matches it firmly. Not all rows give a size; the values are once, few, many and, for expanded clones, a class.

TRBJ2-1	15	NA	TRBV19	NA	CASSIGGLLGDEQFF	TGTGCCAGTAGTATAGGTGGCCTCCTAGGGGATGAGCAGTTCTTC
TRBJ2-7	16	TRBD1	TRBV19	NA	CASSGIPGQALNEQYF	TGTGCCAGTAGTGGGATTCCGGGACAGGCCCTTAACGAGCAGTACTTC
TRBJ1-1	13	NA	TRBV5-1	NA	CASSFQGTTEAFF	TGCGCCAGCAGCTTTCAGGGGACCACTGAAGCTTTCTTT
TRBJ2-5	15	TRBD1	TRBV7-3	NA	CASSFRDREGETQYF	TGTGCCAGCAGCTTCCGGGACAGGGAGGGAGAGACCCAGTACTTC
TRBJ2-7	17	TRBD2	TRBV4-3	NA	CASSQELSAGGSYEQYF	TGCGCCAGCAGCCAAGAGTTGAGCGCGGGGGGCTCCTACGAGCAGTACTTC
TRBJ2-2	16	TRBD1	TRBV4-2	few	CASSQQDRAAAGELFF	TGTGCCAGCAGCCAACAGGACAGGGCGGCCGCCGGGGAGCTGTTTTTT
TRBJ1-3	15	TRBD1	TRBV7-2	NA	CASSWGQGSGNTIYF	TGTGCCAGCAGCTGGGGACAGGGCTCTGGAAACACCATATATTTT
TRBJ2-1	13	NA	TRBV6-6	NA	CASSYPDSDEQFF	TGTGCCAGCAGTTACCCGGACAGCGATGAGCAGTTCTTC
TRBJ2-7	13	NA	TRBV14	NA	CASSQGAGYEQYF	TGTGCCAGCAGCCAAGGTGCGGGCTACGAGCAGTACTTC
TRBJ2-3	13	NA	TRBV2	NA	CASSDRYTDTQYF	TGTGCCAGCAGTGACAGATACACAGATACGCAGTATTTT
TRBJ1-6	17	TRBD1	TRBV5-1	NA	CASSNRDRGTYNSPLHF	TGCGCCAGCAGCAACAGGGACAGGGGCACCTATAATTCACCCCTCCACTTT
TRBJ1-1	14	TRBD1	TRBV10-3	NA	CAIGLGQGRPEAFF	TGTGCCATCGGCTTAGGACAGGGGAGGCCTGAAGCTTTCTTT
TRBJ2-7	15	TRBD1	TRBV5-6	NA	CASSLVTGGSYEQYF	TGTGCCAGCAGCTTGGTTACAGGGGGCTCCTACGAGCAGTACTTC
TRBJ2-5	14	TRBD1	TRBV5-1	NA	CASSFWTGQETQYF	TGCGCCAGCAGCTTTTGGACAGGGCAAGAGACCCAGTACTTC
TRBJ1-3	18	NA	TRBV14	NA	CASSHLGAGMISGNTIYF	TGTGCCAGCAGCCATTTAGGGGCAGGGATGATCTCTGGAAACACCATATATTTT
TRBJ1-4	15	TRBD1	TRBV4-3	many	CASSQVTGTGEKLFF	TGCGCCAGCAGCCAAGTCACCGGGACAGGTGAAAAACTGTTTTTT
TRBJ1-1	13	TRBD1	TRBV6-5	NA	CASRGGQYTEAFF	TGTGCCAGCAGGGGGGGACAGTACACTGAAGCTTTCTTT
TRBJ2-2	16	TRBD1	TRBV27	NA	CASGTIGQGRTGELFF	TGTGCCAGCGGAACAATTGGACAGGGGCGCACCGGGGAGCTGTTTTTT
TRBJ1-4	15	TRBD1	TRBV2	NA	CASSRQGSTNEKLFF	TGTGCCAGCAGTAGACAGGGCTCAACTAATGAAAAACTGTTTTTT
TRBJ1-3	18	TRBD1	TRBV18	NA	CASSPPAKQGGKGNTIYF	TGTGCCAGCTCACCACCGGCGAAGCAGGGGGGAAAAGGAAACACCATATATTTT
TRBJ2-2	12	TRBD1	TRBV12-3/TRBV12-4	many	CASRQGAGELFF	TGTGCCAGCAGGCAGGGGGCCGGGGAGCTGTTTTTT
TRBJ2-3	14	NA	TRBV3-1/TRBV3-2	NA	CASSGGAGTDTQYF	TGTGCCAGCAGCGGGGGGGCTGGCACAGATACGCAGTATTTT
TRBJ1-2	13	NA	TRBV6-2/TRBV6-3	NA	CASSYSSFRGYTF	TGTGCCAGCAGTTACTCGAGTTTTCGTGGCTACACCTTC
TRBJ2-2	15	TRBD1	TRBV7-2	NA	CASSPGGWLAGELFF	TGTGCCAGCAGCCCAGGGGGCTGGCTCGCCGGGGAGCTGTTTTTT
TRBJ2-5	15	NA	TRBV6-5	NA	CASSYSPDYQETQYF	TGTGCCAGCAGTTATTCTCCGGACTACCAAGAGACCCAGTACTTC
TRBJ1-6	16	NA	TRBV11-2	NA	CASSMRADIGNSPLHF	TGTGCCAGCAGCATGCGGGCCGACATCGGTAATTCACCCCTCCACTTT
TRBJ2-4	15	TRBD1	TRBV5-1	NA	CASSPTGGAKNIQYF	TGCGCCAGCAGCCCGACAGGGGGAGCCAAAAACATTCAGTACTTC
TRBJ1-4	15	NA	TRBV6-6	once	CASRPLGEAEEKLFF	TGTGCCAGCAGACCTCTTGGGGAGGCAGAGGAAAAACTGTTTTTT
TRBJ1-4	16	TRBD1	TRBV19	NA	CASKTLTGTGGEKLFF	TGTGCCAGTAAAACTCTTACCGGAACAGGGGGTGAAAAACTGTTTTTT